Listed below are T cell receptor beta chains from one sample, sequenced in a study of lymphopenia after photon versus proton radiotherapy. The data were produced by immunoSEQ multiplex PCR, yet TCRdb's version contains in-frame clones alone and is incomplete. This sample has over 50,000 clones, with roughly 86% found just once. Sequencing used peripheral blood, obtained from a patient treated with photon-based radiotherapy. These receptors all come from a man between 40 and 49 years old with gastric cancer. Both conserved end residues are part of each CDR3. Each record gives: V gene, clone size, J gene, D gene, CDR3 DNA, CDR3 protein. The D gene is left open where the match is weak. Expanded clones are given a class, and other clones once, few, many or no size at all.

v_call: TRBV4-1; clone_size: -; j_call: TRBJ1-1; d_call: -; cdr3_nt: TGCGCCAGCAAAAGCGTAAGGGGTGAAGGGAACACTGAAGCTTTCTTT; cdr3_aa: CASKSVRGEGNTEAFF
v_call: TRBV7-2; clone_size: -; j_call: TRBJ1-5; d_call: TRBD1; cdr3_nt: TGTGCCAGCAGCTTCCAGACAGGGGAATATCAGCCCCAGCATTTT; cdr3_aa: CASSFQTGEYQPQHF
v_call: TRBV5-6; clone_size: -; j_call: TRBJ1-1; d_call: -; cdr3_nt: TGTGCCAGCAGCCCTAACTGGGGGGAAGGGAACACTGAAGCTTTCTTT; cdr3_aa: CASSPNWGEGNTEAFF
v_call: TRBV5-8; clone_size: -; j_call: TRBJ2-5; d_call: -; cdr3_nt: TGTGCCAGCAGCCCCTCCTGGGGGGTCAGGGAGACCCAGTACTTC; cdr3_aa: CASSPSWGVRETQYF
v_call: TRBV6-1; clone_size: -; j_call: TRBJ2-7; d_call: -; cdr3_nt: TGTGCCAGCAGTGCCGGGGGTACCTACGAGCAGTACTTC; cdr3_aa: CASSAGGTYEQYF
v_call: TRBV10-1; clone_size: -; j_call: TRBJ2-5; d_call: TRBD1; cdr3_nt: TGCGCCAGCACCGGGACAGGGGGTCCCGGGACCCAGTACTTC; cdr3_aa: CASTGTGGPGTQYF
v_call: TRBV7-2; clone_size: -; j_call: TRBJ1-4; d_call: -; cdr3_nt: TGTGCCAGCACCACCCTTACGGGGGATGAAAAACTGTTTTTT; cdr3_aa: CASTTLTGDEKLFF
v_call: TRBV7-2; clone_size: -; j_call: TRBJ1-2; d_call: TRBD1; cdr3_nt: TGTGCCAGCAGCACAATGGACAGGGCGGACTATGGCTACACCTTC; cdr3_aa: CASSTMDRADYGYTF
v_call: TRBV5-6; clone_size: -; j_call: TRBJ2-3; d_call: -; cdr3_nt: TGTGCCAGCAGCTCTTGGTTTGGGCAGTCCACAGATACGCAGTATTTT; cdr3_aa: CASSSWFGQSTDTQYF
v_call: TRBV6-5; clone_size: -; j_call: TRBJ1-2; d_call: -; cdr3_nt: TGTGCCAGCAGCTCGGACACTGGGGGGTCTGGCTACACCTTC; cdr3_aa: CASSSDTGGSGYTF
v_call: TRBV7-2; clone_size: -; j_call: TRBJ2-7; d_call: -; cdr3_nt: TGTGCCAGCAGCTTAGCAGCGACCCTTTACGAGCAGTACTTC; cdr3_aa: CASSLAATLYEQYF
v_call: TRBV5-4; clone_size: once; j_call: TRBJ1-5; d_call: TRBD1; cdr3_nt: TGTGCCAGCAGCTTTACAGGGGGTGGTCAGCCCCAGCATTTT; cdr3_aa: CASSFTGGGQPQHF
v_call: TRBV11-1; clone_size: -; j_call: TRBJ1-6; d_call: -; cdr3_nt: TGTGCCAGCAGCCTCAGGGTATCTGGGGATTCACCCCTCCACTTT; cdr3_aa: CASSLRVSGDSPLHF
v_call: TRBV27; clone_size: -; j_call: TRBJ2-7; d_call: -; cdr3_nt: TGTGCCAGCAGGCGGACAGACTCCTACGAGCAGTACTTC; cdr3_aa: CASRRTDSYEQYF
v_call: TRBV4-3; clone_size: -; j_call: TRBJ2-6; d_call: -; cdr3_nt: TGCGCCAGCAGCCTCACGGCCGGTTCTGGGGCCAACGTCCTGACTTTC; cdr3_aa: CASSLTAGSGANVLTF
v_call: TRBV11-2; clone_size: -; j_call: TRBJ2-5; d_call: -; cdr3_nt: TGTGCCAGCAGCTTAGATCGGGGCAGGGGCTGGGAGACCCAGTACTTC; cdr3_aa: CASSLDRGRGWETQYF
v_call: TRBV2; clone_size: -; j_call: TRBJ2-6; d_call: -; cdr3_nt: TGTGCCAGCAGGGGTTATCGTTCTGGGGCCAACGTCCTGACTTTC; cdr3_aa: CASRGYRSGANVLTF
v_call: TRBV7-9; clone_size: -; j_call: TRBJ1-3; d_call: TRBD1; cdr3_nt: TGTGCCAGCAGCCCCCAGGGGGCTCAACCTGGAAACACCATATATTTT; cdr3_aa: CASSPQGAQPGNTIYF
v_call: TRBV6-1; clone_size: -; j_call: TRBJ1-2; d_call: -; cdr3_nt: TGTGCCAGCAGCGACCTGGGGGGTGGCTACACCTTC; cdr3_aa: CASSDLGGGYTF
v_call: TRBV7-9; clone_size: once; j_call: TRBJ1-1; d_call: -; cdr3_nt: TGTGCCAGCAGCTTACACGGTCAGGGGACTGAAGCTTTCTTT; cdr3_aa: CASSLHGQGTEAFF
v_call: TRBV7-2; clone_size: -; j_call: TRBJ2-7; d_call: -; cdr3_nt: TGTGCCAGCAGCTTTTACAGGGAGGGTTACGAGCAGTACTTC; cdr3_aa: CASSFYREGYEQYF
v_call: TRBV30; clone_size: -; j_call: TRBJ1-4; d_call: -; cdr3_nt: TGTGCCTGGAGTATAGCTAATGGGGGGTTCGGTGAAAAACTGTTTTTT; cdr3_aa: CAWSIANGGFGEKLFF
v_call: TRBV29-1; clone_size: -; j_call: TRBJ1-4; d_call: -; cdr3_nt: TGCAGCGTTGAAGGTTTAACTAATGAAAAACTGTTTTTT; cdr3_aa: CSVEGLTNEKLFF
v_call: TRBV7-6; clone_size: few; j_call: TRBJ2-3; d_call: TRBD2; cdr3_nt: TGTGCCAGCAGCCCTGGTGGGCGGGGGGGCCGAAATACGCAGTATTTT; cdr3_aa: CASSPGGRGGRNTQYF
v_call: TRBV4-1; clone_size: -; j_call: TRBJ2-2; d_call: TRBD2; cdr3_nt: TGCGCCAGCAGCCAAGATCTAGCGGGGTTTGGCGGGGAGCTGTTTTTT; cdr3_aa: CASSQDLAGFGGELFF
v_call: TRBV12-5; clone_size: -; j_call: TRBJ2-3; d_call: TRBD2; cdr3_nt: TGTGCTAGTGGCCTAGCGGCCGGAGGGACAGATACGCAGTATTTT; cdr3_aa: CASGLAAGGTDTQYF
v_call: TRBV2; clone_size: -; j_call: TRBJ2-1; d_call: TRBD2; cdr3_nt: TGTGCCAGCAGTCGGACTAGCGCTTACAATGAGCAGTTCTTC; cdr3_aa: CASSRTSAYNEQFF
v_call: TRBV5-1; clone_size: few; j_call: TRBJ2-1; d_call: -; cdr3_nt: TGCGCCAGCAGCACCCGTCTTGAGGGGATCTACAATGAGCAGTTCTTC; cdr3_aa: CASSTRLEGIYNEQFF
v_call: TRBV27; clone_size: -; j_call: TRBJ1-2; d_call: -; cdr3_nt: TGTGCCAGCAGTTTACAAGAGGGGGTCTATGGCTACACCTTC; cdr3_aa: CASSLQEGVYGYTF
v_call: TRBV5-6; clone_size: -; j_call: TRBJ2-3; d_call: -; cdr3_nt: TGTGCCAGCAGCCCCCCGGGACGGGGGACCGTGGATACGCAGTATTTT; cdr3_aa: CASSPPGRGTVDTQYF
v_call: TRBV11-2; clone_size: once; j_call: TRBJ1-1; d_call: TRBD1; cdr3_nt: TGTGCCAGCAGCTTATATGCCGTCAGGGGGAGTTATACTGAAGCTTTCTTT; cdr3_aa: CASSLYAVRGSYTEAFF
v_call: TRBV2; clone_size: -; j_call: TRBJ2-5; d_call: -; cdr3_nt: TGTGCCAGCTCCGGGAGCGAGACCCAGTACTTC; cdr3_aa: CASSGSETQYF
v_call: TRBV2; clone_size: -; j_call: TRBJ2-7; d_call: TRBD1; cdr3_nt: TGTGCCAGCAGTCTGGGACAGGGGAAATACGAGCAGTACTTC; cdr3_aa: CASSLGQGKYEQYF
v_call: TRBV6-1; clone_size: few; j_call: TRBJ1-1; d_call: -; cdr3_nt: TGTGCCAGCAGCGTGGGACCTCGGGTTGAAGCTTTCTTT; cdr3_aa: CASSVGPRVEAFF
v_call: TRBV7-2; clone_size: -; j_call: TRBJ1-6; d_call: -; cdr3_nt: TGTGCCAGCAGCTCGAATAAGACAGACTACCAAAGGAGGTCACCCCTCCACTTT; cdr3_aa: CASSSNKTDYQRRSPLHF
v_call: TRBV5-1; clone_size: -; j_call: TRBJ2-7; d_call: -; cdr3_nt: TGCGCCAGCAGCTTCGACAAAGAGCAGTACTTC; cdr3_aa: CASSFDKEQYF
v_call: TRBV11-2; clone_size: once; j_call: TRBJ1-2; d_call: -; cdr3_nt: TGTGCCAGCAGACCCATTCGGGGCGGCTATGGCTACACCTTC; cdr3_aa: CASRPIRGGYGYTF
v_call: TRBV4-2; clone_size: -; j_call: TRBJ1-1; d_call: -; cdr3_nt: TGTGCCAGCAGCCAAGGGCGGGCAGTGAGCCTAACTGAAGCTTTCTTT; cdr3_aa: CASSQGRAVSLTEAFF
v_call: TRBV9; clone_size: -; j_call: TRBJ2-7; d_call: -; cdr3_nt: TGTGCCAGCAGCGCTACTCGGGGGGCCGGGGCCGAGCAGTACTTC; cdr3_aa: CASSATRGAGAEQYF
v_call: TRBV4-3; clone_size: -; j_call: TRBJ2-5; d_call: TRBD2; cdr3_nt: TGCGCCAGCAGCCCCGCGGGGGGGCCCGGAGAGACCCAGTACTTC; cdr3_aa: CASSPAGGPGETQYF
v_call: TRBV4-1; clone_size: -; j_call: TRBJ2-3; d_call: -; cdr3_nt: TGCGCCAGCAGCCAAGCGCCGGGCCCTCCTACAGATACGCAGTATTTT; cdr3_aa: CASSQAPGPPTDTQYF
v_call: TRBV27; clone_size: once; j_call: TRBJ2-5; d_call: TRBD1; cdr3_nt: TGTGCCAGCAGTTTAGGGACAGGGGGCGTAGAGACCCAGTACTTC; cdr3_aa: CASSLGTGGVETQYF
v_call: TRBV7-9; clone_size: -; j_call: TRBJ1-2; d_call: -; cdr3_nt: TGTGCCAGCAGCTTGACCAGGGGACATGGCTACACCTTC; cdr3_aa: CASSLTRGHGYTF
v_call: TRBV7-6; clone_size: -; j_call: TRBJ2-2; d_call: -; cdr3_nt: TGTGCCAGCAGCTCACTAGCCCCCTACGGGGGGCGCCTCGGGGAGCTGTTTTTT; cdr3_aa: CASSSLAPYGGRLGELFF
v_call: TRBV11-2; clone_size: -; j_call: TRBJ1-1; d_call: -; cdr3_nt: TGTGCCAGCAGCAGACGTCAACCCATGAACACTGAAGCTTTCTTT; cdr3_aa: CASSRRQPMNTEAFF
v_call: TRBV2; clone_size: -; j_call: TRBJ1-3; d_call: -; cdr3_nt: TGTGCCAGCCAGAGGGGTGCTGGAAACACCATATATTTT; cdr3_aa: CASQRGAGNTIYF
v_call: TRBV5-1; clone_size: once; j_call: TRBJ2-7; d_call: TRBD1; cdr3_nt: TGCGCCAGCAGCCCTGGGGACAGGGGAGAGTACTTC; cdr3_aa: CASSPGDRGEYF